This T cell receptor (beta chain) appears in the sequencing data of a study of T-cell memory formation after mild COVID-19. TCRdb reanalysed the 5' RACE reads using MiXCR and keeps one entry per CDR3 protein. This table has about 140,000 distinct CDR3 sequences, 25% appearing once. A remark on this clonotype: The antigen is unknown.

Findings and limits, study-wide: Contracting clones localized mainly to CM and EM when CD4+ and mainly to EMRA when CD8+. A balance of CD4 and CD8 characterized clones contracting day 15 to 85, whereas later expanders leaned CD4+.

CDR1 SGHKS and CDR2 YYEKEE come from the germline V gene (reference sequence). The V gene lost 0 bases and the J gene lost 2 bases, with 8 bases spanning the gap. The CDR3 loop spans 14 amino acids. This sequence joins TRBV5-5 and TRBJ1-2; a possible D gene is TRBD1 (5 bases). The sample consisted of PBMCs or a T cell subset sorted from them (not recorded which). The source is an adult woman who had mild COVID-19 (a few samples of this study predate the infection). Cell type and time point are not known. The CDR3 coding sequence is TGTGCCAGCAGCTTGGGGGACGGCAACTATGGCTACACCTTC. It yields the protein CASSLGDGNYGYTF. Full variable domain (missing parts from reference TRBV5-5 and TRBJ1-2): DAGVTQSPTHLIKTRGQQVTLRCSPISGHKSVSWYQQVLGQGPQFIFQYYEKEERGRGNFPDRFSARQFPNYSSELNVNALLLGDSALYLCASSLGDGNYGYTFGSGTRLTVV.